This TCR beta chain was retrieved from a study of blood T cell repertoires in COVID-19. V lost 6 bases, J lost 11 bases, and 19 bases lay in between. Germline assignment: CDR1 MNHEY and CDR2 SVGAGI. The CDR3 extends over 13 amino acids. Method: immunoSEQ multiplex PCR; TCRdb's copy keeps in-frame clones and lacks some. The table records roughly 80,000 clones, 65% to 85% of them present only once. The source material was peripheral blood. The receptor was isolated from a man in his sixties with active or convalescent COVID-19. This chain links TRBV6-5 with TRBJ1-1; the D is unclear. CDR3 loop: CASRAAAGGNAFF. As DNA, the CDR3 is TGTGCCAGCAGGGCGGCCGCGGGCGGGAATGCTTTCTTT.